Following are 7 T cell receptor beta chains from one sample sequenced in a study of T cell responses to AZD1222 COVID-19 vaccine. Sequenced by immunoSEQ multiplex PCR; TCRdb stores in-frame clones only, minus some. The sample includes some 110,000 clones, about 93% of them seen just once. Sequences were derived from peripheral blood, sampled on day 0 of AZD1222 vaccination. These receptors originate from an adult in good health.

V is TRBV30 and J is TRBJ2-3; possibly TRBD1 for D (6 bases). CDR3 length: 17 residues. Germline V gene sequence: CDR1 GTSNPN, CDR2 SVGIG (reference sequence). The ends were cut back, 3 bases at V and 0 bases at J, with 19 bases in the middle. CDR3 nucleotides: TGTGCCTGGAGCGACCAACCGACAGGTTTCAGCACAGATACGCAGTATTTT. Translating it yields CAWSDQPTGFSTDTQYF.

The chain couples TRBV6-5 to TRBJ1-5; D is unclear. CDR3 length: 10 amino acids. Deletions cut 2 bases from V and 11 bases from J, with 4 bases between. Germline loops: CDR1 MNHEY, CDR2 SVGAGI. CDR3 nucleotide sequence: TGTGCCAGCAGTTACAGAACCCAGCATTTT. This codes for CASSYRTQHF.

This clone was found once. The chain is built from TRBV19 and TRBJ2-3; 10 positions agree with TRBD2. The CDR3 is 16 residues long. V lost 6 bases and J lost 2; bases outside the gene matches: 8. The V gene's germline CDR1 is LNHDA and CDR2 SQIVND (reference sequence). CDR3 loop: CASSDRTSGDTDTQYF. The CDR3 nucleotides are TGTGCCAGTAGCGATAGGACTAGCGGAGACACAGATACGCAGTATTTT.

This chain's CDR3 is CASSLIPARSEQYF. For the CDR3, the DNA is TGTGCCAGCAGTTTAATCCCGGCTCGGTCGGAGCAGTACTTC. The rearrangement joins TRBV27 to TRBJ2-7; D uncertain. Trimming left V 2 bases short and J 7 bases short, with 15 bases between. Germline CDR1 and CDR2: MNHEY and SMNVEV (reference sequence). The CDR3 consists of 14 residues.

The rearrangement uses TRBV6-2 or TRBV6-3 and TRBJ2-7; D possibly corresponds to TRBD1 (6 bases). The V end was cut by 2 bases, the J end by 1 base, with 18 bases between. The CDR3 has 17 residues. CDR1 is MNHEY, CDR2 SVGEGT, per germline. This chain's CDR3 is CASSYDGTTPRSYEQYF. The CDR3 DNA reads TGTGCCAGCAGTTACGACGGGACAACTCCTCGTTCCTACGAGCAGTACTTC.

This sequence joins TRBV7-9 and TRBJ2-1; TRBD2 aligns across 10 bases. Germline CDR1 is SEHNR and CDR2 is FQNEAQ (reference sequence). The ends lost 1 base at V and 4 bases at J; junction bases unmatched: 7. This CDR3 spans 17 amino acids. CDR3 protein: CASSLVASGRVYNEQFF. DNA for the CDR3: TGTGCCAGCAGCTTAGTGGCTAGCGGGAGAGTATACAATGAGCAGTTCTTC.

The V and J genes are TRBV27 and TRBJ1-6; D might be TRBD1 (5 bases). The CDR3 has 17 amino acids. V was pared by 5 bases and J by 0 bases, with 14 bases between. Per germline, CDR1 MNHEY and CDR2 SMNVEV (reference sequence). As DNA, the CDR3 is TGTGCCAGCAGTCCAGGGACGGCTGGCTCCTATAATTCACCCCTCCACTTT. This codes for CASSPGTAGSYNSPLHF.